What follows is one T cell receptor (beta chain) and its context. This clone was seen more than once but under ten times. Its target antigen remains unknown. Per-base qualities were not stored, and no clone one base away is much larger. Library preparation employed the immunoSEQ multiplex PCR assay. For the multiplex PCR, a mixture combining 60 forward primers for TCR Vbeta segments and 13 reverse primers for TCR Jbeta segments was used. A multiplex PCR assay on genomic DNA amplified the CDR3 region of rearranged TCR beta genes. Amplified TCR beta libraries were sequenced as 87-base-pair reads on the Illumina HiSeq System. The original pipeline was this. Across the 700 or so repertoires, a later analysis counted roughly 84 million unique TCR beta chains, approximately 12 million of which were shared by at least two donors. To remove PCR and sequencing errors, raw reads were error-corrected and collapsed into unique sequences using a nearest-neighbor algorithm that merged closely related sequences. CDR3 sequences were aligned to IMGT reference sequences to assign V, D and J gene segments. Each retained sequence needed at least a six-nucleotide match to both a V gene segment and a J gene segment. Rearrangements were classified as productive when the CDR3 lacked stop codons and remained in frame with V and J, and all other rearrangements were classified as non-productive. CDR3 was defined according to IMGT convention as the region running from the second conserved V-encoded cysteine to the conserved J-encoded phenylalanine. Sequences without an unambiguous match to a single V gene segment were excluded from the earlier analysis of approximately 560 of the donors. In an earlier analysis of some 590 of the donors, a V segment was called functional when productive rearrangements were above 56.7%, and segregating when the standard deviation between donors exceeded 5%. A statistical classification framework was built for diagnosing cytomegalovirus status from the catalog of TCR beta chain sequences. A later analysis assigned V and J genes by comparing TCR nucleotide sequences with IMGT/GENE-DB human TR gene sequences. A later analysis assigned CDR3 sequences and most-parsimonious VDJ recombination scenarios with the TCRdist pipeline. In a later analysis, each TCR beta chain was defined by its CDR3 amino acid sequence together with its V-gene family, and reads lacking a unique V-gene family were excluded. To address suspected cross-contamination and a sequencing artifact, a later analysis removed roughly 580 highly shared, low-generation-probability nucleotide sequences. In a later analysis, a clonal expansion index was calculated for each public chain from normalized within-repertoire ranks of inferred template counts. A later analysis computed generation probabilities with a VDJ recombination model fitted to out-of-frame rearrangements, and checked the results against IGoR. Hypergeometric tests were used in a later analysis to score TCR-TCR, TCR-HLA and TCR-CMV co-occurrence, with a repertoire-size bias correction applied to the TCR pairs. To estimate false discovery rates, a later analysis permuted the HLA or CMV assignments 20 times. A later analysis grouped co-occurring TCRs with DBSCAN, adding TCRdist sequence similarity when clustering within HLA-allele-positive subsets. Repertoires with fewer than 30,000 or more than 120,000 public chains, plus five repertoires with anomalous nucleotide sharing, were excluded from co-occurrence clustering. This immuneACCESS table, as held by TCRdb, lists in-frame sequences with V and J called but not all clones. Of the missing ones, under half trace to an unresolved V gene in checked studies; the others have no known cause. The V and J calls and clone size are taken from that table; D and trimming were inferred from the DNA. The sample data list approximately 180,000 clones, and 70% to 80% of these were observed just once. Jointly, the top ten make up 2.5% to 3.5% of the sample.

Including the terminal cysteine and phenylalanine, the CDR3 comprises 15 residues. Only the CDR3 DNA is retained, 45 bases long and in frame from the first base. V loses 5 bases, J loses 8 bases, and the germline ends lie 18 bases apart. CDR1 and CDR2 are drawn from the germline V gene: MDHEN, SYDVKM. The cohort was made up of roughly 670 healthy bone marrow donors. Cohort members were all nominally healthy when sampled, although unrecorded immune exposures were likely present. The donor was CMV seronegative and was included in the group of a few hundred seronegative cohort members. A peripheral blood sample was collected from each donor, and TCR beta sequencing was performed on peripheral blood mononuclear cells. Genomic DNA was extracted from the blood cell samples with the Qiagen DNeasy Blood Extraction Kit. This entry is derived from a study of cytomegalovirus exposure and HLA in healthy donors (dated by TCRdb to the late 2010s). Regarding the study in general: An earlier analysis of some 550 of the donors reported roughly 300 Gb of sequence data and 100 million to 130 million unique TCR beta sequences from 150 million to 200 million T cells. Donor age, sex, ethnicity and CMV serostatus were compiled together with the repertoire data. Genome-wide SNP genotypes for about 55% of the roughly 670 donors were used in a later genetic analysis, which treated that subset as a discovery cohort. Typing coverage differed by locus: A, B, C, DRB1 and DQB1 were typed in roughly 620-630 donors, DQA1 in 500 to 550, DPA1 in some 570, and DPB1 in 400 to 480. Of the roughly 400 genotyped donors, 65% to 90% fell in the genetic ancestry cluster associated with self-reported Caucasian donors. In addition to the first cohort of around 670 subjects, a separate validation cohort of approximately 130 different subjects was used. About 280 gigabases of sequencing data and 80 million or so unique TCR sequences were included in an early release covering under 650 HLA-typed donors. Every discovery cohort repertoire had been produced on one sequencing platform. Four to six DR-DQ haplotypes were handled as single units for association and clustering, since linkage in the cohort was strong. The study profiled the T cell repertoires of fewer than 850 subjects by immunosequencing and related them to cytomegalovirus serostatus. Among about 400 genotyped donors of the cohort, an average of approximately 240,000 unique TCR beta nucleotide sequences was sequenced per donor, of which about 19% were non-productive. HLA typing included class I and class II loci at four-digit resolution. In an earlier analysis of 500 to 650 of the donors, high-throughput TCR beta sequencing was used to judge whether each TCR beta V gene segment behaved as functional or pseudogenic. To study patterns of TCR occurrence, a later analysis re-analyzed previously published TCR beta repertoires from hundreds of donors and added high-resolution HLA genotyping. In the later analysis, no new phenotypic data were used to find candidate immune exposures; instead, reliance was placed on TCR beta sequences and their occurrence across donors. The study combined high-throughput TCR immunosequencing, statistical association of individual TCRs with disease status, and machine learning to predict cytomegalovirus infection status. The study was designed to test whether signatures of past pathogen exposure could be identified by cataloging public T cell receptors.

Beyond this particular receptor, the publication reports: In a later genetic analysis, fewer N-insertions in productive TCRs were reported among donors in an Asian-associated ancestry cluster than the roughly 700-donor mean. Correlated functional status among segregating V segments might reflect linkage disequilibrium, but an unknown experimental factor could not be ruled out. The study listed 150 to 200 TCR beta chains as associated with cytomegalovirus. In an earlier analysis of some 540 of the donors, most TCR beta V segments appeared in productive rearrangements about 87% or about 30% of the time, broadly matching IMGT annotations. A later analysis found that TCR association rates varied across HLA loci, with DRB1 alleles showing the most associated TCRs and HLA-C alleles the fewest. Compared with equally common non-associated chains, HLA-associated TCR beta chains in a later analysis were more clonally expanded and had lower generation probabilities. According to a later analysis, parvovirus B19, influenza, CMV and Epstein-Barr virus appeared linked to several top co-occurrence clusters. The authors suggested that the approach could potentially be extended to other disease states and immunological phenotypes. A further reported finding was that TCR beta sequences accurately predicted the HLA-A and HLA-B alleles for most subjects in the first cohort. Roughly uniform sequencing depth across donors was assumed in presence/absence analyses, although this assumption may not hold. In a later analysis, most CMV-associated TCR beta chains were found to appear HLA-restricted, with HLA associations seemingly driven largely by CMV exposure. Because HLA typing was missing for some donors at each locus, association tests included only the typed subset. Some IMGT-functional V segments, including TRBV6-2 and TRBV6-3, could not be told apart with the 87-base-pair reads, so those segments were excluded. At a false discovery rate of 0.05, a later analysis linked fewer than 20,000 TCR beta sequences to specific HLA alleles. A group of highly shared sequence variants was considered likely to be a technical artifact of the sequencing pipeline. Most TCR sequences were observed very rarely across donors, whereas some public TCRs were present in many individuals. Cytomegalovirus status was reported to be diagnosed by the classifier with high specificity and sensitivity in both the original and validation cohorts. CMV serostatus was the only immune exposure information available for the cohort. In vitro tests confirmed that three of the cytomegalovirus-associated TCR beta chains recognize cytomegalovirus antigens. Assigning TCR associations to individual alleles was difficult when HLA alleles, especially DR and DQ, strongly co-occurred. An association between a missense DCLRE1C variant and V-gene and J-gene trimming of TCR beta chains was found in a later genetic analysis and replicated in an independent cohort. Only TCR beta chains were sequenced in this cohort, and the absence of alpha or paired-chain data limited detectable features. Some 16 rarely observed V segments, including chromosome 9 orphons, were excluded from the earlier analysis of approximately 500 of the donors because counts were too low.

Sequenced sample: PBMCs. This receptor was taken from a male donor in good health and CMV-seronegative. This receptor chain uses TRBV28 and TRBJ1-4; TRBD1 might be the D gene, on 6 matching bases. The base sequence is TGTGCCAGCAGTCCTGTCTGGCAGGGGAACGAAAAACTGTTTTTT. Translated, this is CASSPVWQGNEKLFF.